Presented here are 12 T cell receptor beta chains from one specimen sequenced in a study of OX40 agonist ivuxolimab in advanced cancers. Measured with immunoSEQ multiplex PCR; TCRdb has only the in-frame clones, and not every one. The data show 90,000 to 120,000 clones, approximately 90% seen once. The sample consisted of CD4+ or CD8+ T cells sorted from blood, taken in a trial of the OX40 agonist ivuxolimab. The receptors stem from an adult with an advanced solid tumor such as melanoma, head and neck, liver or kidney cancer.

V is TRBV7-9 and J is TRBJ2-1, with D tentatively TRBD2 (5 bases). Germline values: CDR1 SEHNR, CDR2 FQNEAQ (reference sequence). The CDR3 spans 11 residues. V gave up 7 bases and J gave up 9 bases, with 10 bases separating them. In DNA, the CDR3 is TGTGCCAGCAACCGCCGGGGTGAGCAGTTCTTC. It encodes CASNRRGEQFF. The whole variable domain, filled in from reference TRBV7-9 and TRBJ2-1, reads DTGVSQNPRHKITKRGQNVTFRCDPISEHNRLYWYRQTLGQGPEFLTYFQNEAQLEKSRLLSDRFSAERPKGSFSTLEIQRTEQGDSAMYLCASNRRGEQFFGPGTRLTVL.

The chain joins TRBV19 to TRBJ1-1, with D unclear. V shed 4 bases and J shed 1 base, with 13 bases lying between them. The CDR3 sequence is 15 residues long. CDR1 and CDR2 from the germline V gene are LNHDA and SQIVND (reference sequence). CDR3 in amino acids: CASSKREGGNTEAFF. The CDR3 DNA reads as TGTGCCAGTAGTAAGAGAGAAGGAGGGAACACTGAAGCTTTCTTT.

This chain connects TRBV2 to TRBJ1-1; 10 nucleotides line up with TRBD1. The CDR3 totals 14 residues. Trimming cost V 7 bases and J 4 bases; bases outside gene matches: 6. Germline values: CDR1 SNHLY, CDR2 FYNNEI. The chain's CDR3 is CASKRQGALTEAFF. The CDR3 coding sequence is TGTGCCAGCAAACGACAGGGGGCGCTCACTGAAGCTTTCTTT.

The chain is built from TRBV9 and TRBJ2-3, with TRBD2 as a possible D gene (5 bases). The CDR3 is made up of 16 amino acids. Per the germline V gene, CDR1 is SGDLS and CDR2 is YYNGEE. The V end was cut by 4 bases, the J end by 0 bases, with 15 bases between. The CDR3 loop reads CASSPRDRPSTDTQYF. CDR3 sequence (DNA): TGTGCCAGCAGCCCCCGGGATCGACCTAGCACAGATACGCAGTATTTT.

The chain couples TRBV29-1 to TRBJ2-7, with 7 bases matching TRBD2. Looked up from germline, CDR1 is SQVTM and CDR2 is ANQGSEA. Trimming removed 1 base from V and 1 base from J; junction bases left unmatched: 10. CDR3 length: 16 residues. The CDR3 loop reads CSVEAPGLSSSYEQYF. Written as DNA, the CDR3 is TGCAGCGTTGAAGCCCCGGGACTATCTTCATCCTACGAGCAGTACTTC.

The rearrangement links TRBV2 to TRBJ2-1, with 7 nucleotides matching TRBD2. This CDR3 contains 16 residues. The V segment lost 3 bases and the J segment 1 base; nucleotides outside the gene matches: 6. CDR1 and CDR2 from the germline V gene are SNHLY and FYNNEI. The CDR3 coding sequence is TGTGCCAGCAGTGATATGGGAGGGGCTTCCTACAATGAGCAGTTCTTC. Protein sequence: CASSDMGGASYNEQFF.

V gene TRBV7-9 combines with J gene TRBJ1-4; unclear D gene. CDR3 length equals 12 residues. The V and J ends lost 6 bases and 6 bases respectively, with 8 bases between them. The V gene's germline CDR1 is SEHNR and CDR2 FQNEAQ (reference sequence). The CDR3 coding sequence is TGTGCCAGCAGGTCCTCGTATGAAAAACTGTTTTTT. Its protein product is CASRSSYEKLFF.

The chain uses TRBV27 and TRBJ1-5; D is unclear. This CDR3 has 15 residues. Germline V gene lookup returns CDR1 MNHEY and CDR2 SMNVEV (reference sequence). The ends were cut back, 3 bases at V and 0 bases at J, with 9 bases in the middle. The CDR3 region has the DNA TGTGCCAGCAGTTTGGGGAGTTATAGCAATCAGCCCCAGCATTTT. Translated: CASSLGSYSNQPQHF.

The genes are TRBV28 and TRBJ1-1; possibly TRBD1 for D (6 bases). The CDR3 totals 14 residues. The V gene's germline CDR1 is MDHEN and CDR2 SYDVKM. V lost 2 bases and J lost 4, with 11 bases in between. The CDR3 DNA sequence: TGTGCCAGCAGTTTAGAGGGGGTGGGCACTGAAGCTTTCTTT. Its translation is CASSLEGVGTEAFF.

The chain is built from TRBV28 and TRBJ1-1; D is ambiguous. V was pared by 6 bases and J by 3 bases, with 11 bases between. The germline gives CDR1 MDHEN, CDR2 SYDVKM. The CDR3 spans 13 residues. CDR3 coding DNA: TGTGCCAGCAGGCGTCAAGTGCACACTGAAGCTTTCTTT. Translation gives CASRRQVHTEAFF. The full variable domain, with the rest looked up from reference TRBV28 and TRBJ1-1, is DVKVTQSSRYLVKRTGEKVFLECVQDMDHENMFWYRQDPGLGLRLIYFSYDVKMKEKGDIPEGYSVSREKKERFSLILESASTNQTSMYLCASRRQVHTEAFFGQGTRLTVV.

The V gene is TRBV28, the J gene TRBJ1-4; no definite D call. Germline V CDR1 and CDR2: MDHEN, SYDVKM. This CDR3 is 12 amino acids long. Trimming took 10 bases from V and 6 from J, leaving 12 bases between them. CDR3 region: CATLARYEKLFF. The DNA for the CDR3 is TGTGCCACCCTGGCCCGATATGAAAAACTGTTTTTT. Full variable domain (outside the CDR3, taken from reference TRBV28 and TRBJ1-4): DVKVTQSSRYLVKRTGEKVFLECVQDMDHENMFWYRQDPGLGLRLIYFSYDVKMKEKGDIPEGYSVSREKKERFSLILESASTNQTSMYLCATLARYEKLFFGSGTQLSVL.

The chain recombines TRBV7-9 with TRBJ2-1, with 11 bases fitting TRBD2. The CDR3 runs 17 residues. CDR1 and CDR2 from the germline V gene are SEHNR and FQNEAQ (reference sequence). Trimming cost V 2 bases and J 2 bases; bases outside gene matches: 5. The CDR3 DNA is TGTGCCAGCAGCTTAAGGGGGACTAGCGGCCCCTACAATGAGCAGTTCTTC. It specifies CASSLRGTSGPYNEQFF.